This T cell receptor (beta chain) is from a study of blood T cells in healthy people across ages. For the second PCR, which ran for about 6 to 11 cycles, a sample-barcoded 5' primer and a J-beta primer mix were used. TCRdb independently ran MiXCR on the 5' RACE reads; one entry per CDR3 protein. There are about 800,000 distinct CDR3 sequences in the sample; roughly 25% occur only once, and approximately 3.7% lies in the top ten. The CDR3 consists of 18 residues. Another study also made use of these data, one on T cells of mothers and their children. That source adds: From each mother came over 9 million TCR beta CDR3 reads, and from each child came about 3 million. Biologically related mothers and children overlapped slightly more than unrelated pairs, a non-significant difference.

The sequence was collected from a boy aged 5-17 years in good health. The sample comprised blood. V is TRBV21-1 and J is TRBJ2-1; TRBD2 is the table's D call, not checked against the DNA. The end of the DNA fits TRBJ2-5 better, so the J call may be wrong. TRBV21-1 is a recognized pseudogene. The DNA of the CDR3 is TGTGCCAGCAGCAAAGCCTCATCTGGCGGGAACGTCGGAAAGACCCAGTACTTC. Translated: CASSKASSGGNVGKTQYF.